Reported below is one T cell receptor (beta chain). Its antigen is not identified. Per the germline V gene, CDR1 is SGHTA and CDR2 is FQGNSA. There are 20 residues in the CDR3. V shed 5 bases, J shed 2 bases, and the junction held 15 bases outside the gene matches. Amplification of TCR beta CDR3 regions used RNA as the template. TCR CDR3 regions were first amplified by RT-PCR with HTBI primers. From the multiplex PCR reads, TCRdb called clonotypes with MiXCR, one entry per CDR3 protein. Of 700,000 to 950,000 distinct CDR3 sequences listed, over 35% were seen once; the top ten hold 31%. This record comes from a study of T cells in Graves' hyperthyroidism and ophthalmopathy. General study results and limits: A model built on 13 V-J features separated ophthalmopathy from stable hyperthyroidism.

Exclusion of patients followed from uncontrolled infection, other autoimmune disease, pregnancy or lactation. The chain joins TRBV7-2 to TRBJ2-2, with 12 bases fitting TRBD2. Material: blood. The receptor was isolated from a woman between 35 and 50 years old with Graves' hyperthyroidism. CDR3 sequence: CASSRTRLAGASFNTGELFF. The CDR3 DNA follows: TGTGCCAGCAGCCGAACTAGACTAGCGGGAGCCTCCTTTAACACCGGGGAGCTGTTTTTT.